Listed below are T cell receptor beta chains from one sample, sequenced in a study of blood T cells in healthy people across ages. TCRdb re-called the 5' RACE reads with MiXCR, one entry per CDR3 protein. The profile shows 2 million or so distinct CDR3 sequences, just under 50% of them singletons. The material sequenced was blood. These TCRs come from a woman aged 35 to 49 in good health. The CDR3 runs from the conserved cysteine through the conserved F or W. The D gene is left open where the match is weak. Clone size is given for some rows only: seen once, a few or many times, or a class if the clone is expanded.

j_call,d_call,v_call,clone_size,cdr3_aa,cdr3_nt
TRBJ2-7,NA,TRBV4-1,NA,CASRFKVVYEQYF,TGCGCCAGCAGGTTTAAGGTTGTCTACGAGCAGTACTTC
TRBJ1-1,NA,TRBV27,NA,CASSLKSGGWTEAFF,TGTGCCAGCAGTTTAAAGTCTGGGGGATGGACTGAAGCTTTCTTT
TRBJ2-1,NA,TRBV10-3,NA,CAISQVTSYNEQFF,TGTGCCATCAGTCAGGTAACTTCCTACAATGAGCAGTTCTTC
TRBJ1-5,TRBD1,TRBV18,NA,CASSSTGDNQPQHF,TGTGCCAGCTCATCGACAGGGGACAATCAGCCCCAGCATTTT
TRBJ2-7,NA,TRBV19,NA,CASSIGITDYEQYF,TGTGCCAGTAGTATTGGCATAACCGACTACGAGCAGTACTTC
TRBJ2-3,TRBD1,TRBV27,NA,CASAPRDRNTDTQYF,TGTGCCAGCGCCCCCCGGGACAGAAATACAGATACGCAGTATTTT
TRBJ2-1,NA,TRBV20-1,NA,CSAPSRQRDNEQFF,TGCAGTGCGCCTTCCCGCCAGCGGGACAATGAGCAGTTCTTC
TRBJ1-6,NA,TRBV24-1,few,CATSDSLQEPNSPLHF,TGTGCCACCAGTGACTCGCTTCAGGAGCCCAATTCACCCCTCCACTTT
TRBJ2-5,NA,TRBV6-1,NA,CASSVLQTPETQYF,TGTGCCAGCAGTGTGCTACAGACCCCAGAGACCCAGTACTTC
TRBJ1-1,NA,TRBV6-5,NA,CASSLQGFRMNTEAFF,TGTGCCAGCAGCTTACAGGGATTTAGGATGAACACTGAAGCTTTCTTT
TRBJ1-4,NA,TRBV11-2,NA,CASSLSPGVNEKLFF,TGTGCCAGCAGCTTATCTCCAGGGGTTAATGAAAAACTGTTTTTT
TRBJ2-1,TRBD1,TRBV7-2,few,CASSFLTGVGNNEQFF,TGTGCCAGCAGCTTTCTTACAGGGGTTGGCAACAATGAGCAGTTCTTC
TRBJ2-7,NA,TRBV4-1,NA,CASSQDAAEYYEQYF,TGCGCCAGCAGCCAAGATGCAGCAGAGTACTACGAGCAGTACTTC
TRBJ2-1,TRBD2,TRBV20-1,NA,CSADGTSGGDNEQFF,TGCAGTGCCGACGGGACTAGCGGGGGGGACAATGAGCAGTTCTTC
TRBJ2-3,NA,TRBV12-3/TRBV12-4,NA,CASTWTDIRRTQYF,TGTGCCAGCACATGGACCGATATTCGGCGTACGCAGTATTTT
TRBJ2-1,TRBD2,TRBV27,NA,CASSFRVAGGYNEQFF,TGTGCCAGCAGTTTCAGGGTAGCGGGGGGATACAATGAGCAGTTCTTC
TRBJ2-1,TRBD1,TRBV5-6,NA,CASSQHRGFYNEQFF,TGTGCCAGCAGCCAACACAGGGGCTTCTACAATGAGCAGTTCTTC
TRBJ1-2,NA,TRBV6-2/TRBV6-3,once,CASKPIARCGYTF,TGTGCCAGCAAACCTATTGCCCGCTGTGGCTACACCTTC
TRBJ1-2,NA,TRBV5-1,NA,CASSLEVLPLWGYTF,TGCGCCAGCAGCTTGGAGGTCCTACCGCTATGGGGCTACACCTTC
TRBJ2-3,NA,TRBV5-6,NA,CASSLAGGAVPRSTDTQYF,TGTGCCAGCAGCTTGGCCGGCGGGGCCGTACCCCGTAGCACAGATACGCAGTATTTT
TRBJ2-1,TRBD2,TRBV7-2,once,CASSPRGAGTRGDEQFF,TGTGCCAGCAGCCCTCGTGGAGCGGGGACCCGGGGGGATGAGCAGTTCTTC
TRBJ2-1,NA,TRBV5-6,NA,CASSPSGGTGVYNEQFF,TGTGCCAGCAGCCCAAGTGGTGGTACAGGAGTCTACAATGAGCAGTTCTTC
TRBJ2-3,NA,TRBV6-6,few,CASSLTRHRTDTQYF,TGTGCCAGCAGCCTCACTCGACACCGCACAGATACGCAGTATTTT